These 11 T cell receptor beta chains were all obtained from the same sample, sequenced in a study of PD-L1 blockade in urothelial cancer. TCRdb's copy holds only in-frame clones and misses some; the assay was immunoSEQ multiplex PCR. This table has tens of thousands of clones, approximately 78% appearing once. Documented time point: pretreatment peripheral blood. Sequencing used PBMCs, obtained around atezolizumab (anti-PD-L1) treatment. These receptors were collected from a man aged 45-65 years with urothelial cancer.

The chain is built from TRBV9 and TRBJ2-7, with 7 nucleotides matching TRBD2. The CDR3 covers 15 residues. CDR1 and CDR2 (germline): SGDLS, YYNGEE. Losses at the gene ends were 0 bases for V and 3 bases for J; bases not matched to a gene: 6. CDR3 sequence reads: CASSVGGGSHYEQYF. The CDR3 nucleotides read TGTGCCAGCAGCGTAGGTGGCGGGAGCCACTACGAGCAGTACTTC. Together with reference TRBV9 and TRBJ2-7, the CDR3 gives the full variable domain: DSGVTQTPKHLITATGQRVTLRCSPRSGDLSVYWYQQSLDQGLQFLIQYYNGEERAKGNILERFSAQQFPDLHSELNLSSLELGDSALYFCASSVGGGSHYEQYFGPGTRLTVT.

In nucleotides, the CDR3 is TGCAGCGCCAGACCGGGACAGGCCCCCTATGGCTACACCTTC. Its protein is CSARPGQAPYGYTF. This chain connects TRBV29-1 to TRBJ1-2; 8 bases map to TRBD1. CDR3 length: 14 residues. The germline V gene encodes CDR1 SQVTM and CDR2 ANQGSEA. V was clipped by 7 bases and J by 4 bases; unmatched bases: 11.

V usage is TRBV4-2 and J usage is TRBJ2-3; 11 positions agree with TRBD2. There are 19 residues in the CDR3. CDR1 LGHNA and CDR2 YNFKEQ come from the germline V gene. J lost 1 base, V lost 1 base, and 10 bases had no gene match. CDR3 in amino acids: CASSQAQTSGATRTDTQYF. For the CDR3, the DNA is TGTGCCAGCAGCCAAGCCCAGACTAGCGGGGCTACTCGCACAGATACGCAGTATTTT.

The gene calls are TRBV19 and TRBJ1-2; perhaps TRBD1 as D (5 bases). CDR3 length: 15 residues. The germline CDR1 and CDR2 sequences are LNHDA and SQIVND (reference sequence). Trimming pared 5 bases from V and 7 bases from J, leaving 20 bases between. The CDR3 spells CASSPSTGEVRGYTF. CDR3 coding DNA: TGTGCCAGTAGTCCTAGTACGGGGGAGGTCCGTGGCTACACCTTC. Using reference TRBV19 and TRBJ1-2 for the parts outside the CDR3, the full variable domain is DGGITQSPKYLFRKEGQNVTLSCEQNLNHDAMYWYRQDPGQGLRLIYYSQIVNDFQKGDIAEGYSVSREKKESFPLTVTSAQKNPTAFYLCASSPSTGEVRGYTFGSGTRLTVV.

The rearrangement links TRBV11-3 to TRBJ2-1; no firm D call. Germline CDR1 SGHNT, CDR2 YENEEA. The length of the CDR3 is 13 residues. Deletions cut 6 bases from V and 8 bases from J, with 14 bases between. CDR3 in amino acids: CASRPGGGDEQFF. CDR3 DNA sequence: TGTGCCAGCAGACCAGGTGGTGGCGATGAGCAGTTCTTC.

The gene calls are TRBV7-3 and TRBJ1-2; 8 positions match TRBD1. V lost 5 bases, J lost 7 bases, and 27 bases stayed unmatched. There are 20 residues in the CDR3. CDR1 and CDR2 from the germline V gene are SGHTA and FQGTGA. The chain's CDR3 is CASSPFPLSGGPVGVGGYTF. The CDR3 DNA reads TGTGCCAGCAGCCCCTTCCCTCTGTCAGGGGGCCCCGTTGGTGTTGGTGGCTACACCTTC.

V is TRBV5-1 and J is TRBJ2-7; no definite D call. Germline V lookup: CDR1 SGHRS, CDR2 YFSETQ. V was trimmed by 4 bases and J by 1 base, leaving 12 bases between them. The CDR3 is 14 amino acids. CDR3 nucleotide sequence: TGCGCCAGCAGCCCGGTCACAGATTCCTACGAGCAGTACTTC. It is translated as CASSPVTDSYEQYF.

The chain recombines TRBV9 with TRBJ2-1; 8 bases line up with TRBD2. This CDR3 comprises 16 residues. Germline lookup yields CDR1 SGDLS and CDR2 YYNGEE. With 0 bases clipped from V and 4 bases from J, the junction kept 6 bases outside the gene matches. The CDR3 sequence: CASSVGGLAGYNEQFF. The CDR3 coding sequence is TGTGCCAGCAGCGTAGGTGGGCTAGCGGGTTACAATGAGCAGTTCTTC.

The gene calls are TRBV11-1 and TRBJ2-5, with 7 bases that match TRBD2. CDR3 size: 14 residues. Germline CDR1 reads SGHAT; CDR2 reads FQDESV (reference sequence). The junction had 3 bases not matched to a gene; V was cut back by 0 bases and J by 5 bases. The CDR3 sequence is CASSLAGGLETQYF. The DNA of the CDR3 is TGTGCCAGCAGCTTAGCGGGAGGGTTGGAGACCCAGTACTTC.

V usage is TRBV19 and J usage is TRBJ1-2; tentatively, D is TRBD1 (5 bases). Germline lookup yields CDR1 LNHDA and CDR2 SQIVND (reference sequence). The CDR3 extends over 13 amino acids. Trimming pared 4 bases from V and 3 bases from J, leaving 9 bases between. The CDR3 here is CASSTGSHYGYTF. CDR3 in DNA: TGTGCCAGTAGTACAGGGTCACACTATGGCTACACCTTC.

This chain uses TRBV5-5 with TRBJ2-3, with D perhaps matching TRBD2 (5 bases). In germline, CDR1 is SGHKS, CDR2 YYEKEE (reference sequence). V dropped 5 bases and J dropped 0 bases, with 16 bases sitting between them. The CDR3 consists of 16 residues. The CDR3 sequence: CASSSQAATSTDTQYF. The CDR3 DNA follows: TGTGCCAGCAGTTCTCAAGCGGCGACTAGCACAGATACGCAGTATTTT.